This entry lists 16 T cell receptor beta chains sequenced from one sample in a study of T cells after yellow fever vaccination. TCRdb reprocessed the 5' RACE reads via MiXCR and lists one record per CDR3 protein. The data show approximately 120,000 distinct CDR3 sequences, more than 6% seen once. Sample: CD4+ T cells sorted from PBMCs, taken more than 8 days after the first yellow fever vaccination. The source is a man aged 18 to 29 who received the YFV17D yellow fever vaccine.

In its sample, this clonotype was seen many times. The rearrangement joins TRBV11-2 to TRBJ2-1; either TRBD1 or TRBD2 may fit D (5 bases each). The CDR3 spans 13 residues. Germline CDR1 and CDR2: SGHAT and FQNNGV. V was clipped by 3 bases and J by 7 bases, with 10 bases between them. The CDR3 sequence is CASSLSRENEQFF. CDR3 sequence (DNA): TGTGCCAGCAGCTTGAGCAGGGAGAATGAGCAGTTCTTC.

A word on this clonotype: It may be a read error: a sequence one base away is much more abundant. V and J are TRBV5-6 and TRBJ2-1; weak D call: TRBD2 (6 bases). The V end was cut by 4 bases, the J end by 10 bases, with 9 bases between. The CDR3 totals 11 residues. In germline, CDR1 is SGHDT, CDR2 YYEEEE. CDR3 protein: CASSAGLEQFF. The CDR3 DNA reads TGTGCCAGCAGCGCGGGACTCGAGCAGTTCTTC.

V usage is TRBV20-1 and J usage is TRBJ1-1; no clear D gene. The CDR3 is 15 residues long. In germline, CDR1 is DFQATT, CDR2 SNEGSKA (reference sequence). Trimming removed 1 base at V and 1 base at J, with 13 bases between. The CDR3 sequence is CSARGRILGNTEAFF. In nucleotides, the CDR3 is TGCAGTGCTAGAGGACGTATTCTGGGGAACACTGAAGCTTTCTTT.

This clonotype was counted ten times or more. The chain links TRBV6-5 to TRBJ2-1, with D hard to call. The CDR3 loop spans 17 amino acids. Trimming cost V 4 bases and J 4 bases, with 20 bases left between them. CDR1 is MNHEY and CDR2 is SVGAGI in the germline V gene. In nucleotides, the CDR3 is TGTGCCAGCAGTTCCCATAGGCGGAACGAATTTTACAATGAGCAGTTCTTC. Encoded protein: CASSSHRRNEFYNEQFF.

The sample holds many counts of this clonotype. Here the CDR3 reads CASSLWGTNTEAFF. CDR3 DNA sequence: TGTGCCAGCTCGCTTTGGGGAACTAACACTGAAGCTTTCTTT. This sequence joins TRBV18 and TRBJ1-1; D ambiguous. V dropped 6 bases and J dropped 2 bases, with 13 bases sitting between them. This CDR3 has 14 residues. Germline values: CDR1 KGHSH, CDR2 LQKENI.

This clonotype appeared many times. V and J are TRBV27 and TRBJ2-5; 12 bases align to TRBD2. Trimming removed 5 bases from V and 5 bases from J; junction bases left unmatched: 6. Germline lookup yields CDR1 MNHEY and CDR2 SMNVEV (reference sequence). The CDR3 is made up of 15 amino acids. In DNA, the CDR3 is TGTGCCAGCAGTCGACTAGCGGGGGCCAGGGAGACCCAGTACTTC. Translation: CASSRLAGARETQYF.

This clonotype was seen repeatedly, ten times or more. The gene calls are TRBV5-6 and TRBJ2-7; 7 bases agree with TRBD2. J gave up 4 bases and V 2 bases, and 9 bases lay outside the gene matches. Per germline, CDR1 SGHDT and CDR2 YYEEEE. The CDR3 loop spans 15 amino acids. CDR3 region: CASSFLTRGEYEQYF. The CDR3 DNA is TGTGCCAGCAGCTTTCTCACCCGGGGGGAGTACGAGCAGTACTTC.

The sample holds many counts of this clonotype. The chain uses TRBV6-5 and TRBJ1-1; D is possibly TRBD1 (5 bases). V lost 0 bases to trimming and J lost 5 bases, with 7 bases between them. This CDR3 is 13 amino acids long. Looked up from germline, CDR1 is MNHEY and CDR2 is SVGAGI. CDR3 nucleotides: TGTGCCAGCAGTTACTCGAGGGGTACTGAAGCTTTCTTT. Residues: CASSYSRGTEAFF.

In this sample, this clonotype turned up many times. The chain couples TRBV7-2 to TRBJ2-5; 9 nucleotides agree with TRBD1. Germline V CDR1 and CDR2: SGHTA, FQGNSA. The J segment lost 7 bases and the V segment lost 1 base, leaving 4 bases of the junction unmatched. The CDR3 totals 14 residues. As DNA, the CDR3 is TGTGCCAGCAGCTTAGACAGGGGGCAAAGGACCCAGTACTTC. This codes for CASSLDRGQRTQYF.

The table lists this clonotype with many counts. The CDR3 is CASSREGGIAYGYTF. DNA of the CDR3: TGTGCCAGCAGCCGAGAAGGGGGAATTGCCTATGGCTACACCTTC. The rearrangement joins TRBV7-6 to TRBJ1-2, with a tentative D call TRBD1 (6 bases). The CDR3 covers 15 residues. Germline lookup yields CDR1 SGHVS and CDR2 FNYEAQ. Trimming took 5 bases from V and 4 from J, leaving 17 bases between them.

The chain joins TRBV27 to TRBJ2-6; 7 positions match TRBD1. CDR3 length: 18 amino acids. With V trimmed by 3 bases and J by 4 bases, 12 bases remained unmatched. CDR1 is MNHEY and CDR2 is SMNVEV in the germline V gene (reference sequence). The CDR3 region has the DNA TGTGCCAGCAGTTTCGCTGGCAGGGGGAGTCACGGGGCCAACGTCCTGACTTTC. It codes for CASSFAGRGSHGANVLTF.

This clonotype came up many times. The gene calls are TRBV7-2 and TRBJ1-2; D gene uncertain. V shed 5 bases and J shed 7 bases, with 11 bases lying between them. Germline lookup yields CDR1 SGHTA and CDR2 FQGNSA. The CDR3 is 12 amino acids. The CDR3 region has the DNA TGTGCCAGCAGCCGTAGTGGTAGTGGCTACACCTTC. Translated: CASSRSGSGYTF.

A word on this clonotype: Since a much larger clone is just one base distant, this may be a read error. The V and J genes are TRBV15 and TRBJ2-1; D ambiguous. From germline, CDR1 is LNHNV and CDR2 YYDKDF (reference sequence). Between the trimmed V and J ends, which lost 8 bases and 1 base, there was a span of 15 bases. The CDR3 loop spans 15 amino acids. CDR3 amino acids: CATVGGDESYNEQFF. CDR3 nucleotides: TGTGCCACCGTCGGTGGGGATGAATCCTACAATGAGCAGTTCTTC.

This clonotype was observed many times. The chain is built from TRBV7-2 and TRBJ2-1; D might be TRBD1 (6 bases). The CDR3 length is 15 residues. The V end was cut by 3 bases, the J end by 2 bases, with 11 bases between. Per the germline V gene, CDR1 is SGHTA and CDR2 is FQGNSA. The CDR3 region has the DNA TGTGCCAGCAGCTTTAGGGGGTTAGCCTACAATGAGCAGTTCTTC. This encodes CASSFRGLAYNEQFF.

This clonotype was observed at least ten times. The chain employs TRBV7-2 and TRBJ2-3, with D unresolved. With 4 bases removed from V and 2 bases from J, the gap between germline ends came to 13 bases. The CDR3 is 15 amino acids. CDR1 and CDR2 (germline): SGHTA, FQGNSA. For the CDR3, the DNA is TGTGCCAGCAGCTACCTCGTCAGCAACACAGATACGCAGTATTTT. Translated: CASSYLVSNTDTQYF.

J is TRBJ1-2 and V is TRBV25-1, with 8 bases identical to TRBD1. V shed 7 bases, J shed 7 bases, and the junction held 11 bases outside the gene matches. The CDR3 covers 14 residues. CDR1 is MGHDK, CDR2 SYGVNS, per germline. CDR3 DNA: TGTGCCAGCACTACTCTGGGGGGGACAGGTGGCTACACCTTC. It specifies CASTTLGGTGGYTF.